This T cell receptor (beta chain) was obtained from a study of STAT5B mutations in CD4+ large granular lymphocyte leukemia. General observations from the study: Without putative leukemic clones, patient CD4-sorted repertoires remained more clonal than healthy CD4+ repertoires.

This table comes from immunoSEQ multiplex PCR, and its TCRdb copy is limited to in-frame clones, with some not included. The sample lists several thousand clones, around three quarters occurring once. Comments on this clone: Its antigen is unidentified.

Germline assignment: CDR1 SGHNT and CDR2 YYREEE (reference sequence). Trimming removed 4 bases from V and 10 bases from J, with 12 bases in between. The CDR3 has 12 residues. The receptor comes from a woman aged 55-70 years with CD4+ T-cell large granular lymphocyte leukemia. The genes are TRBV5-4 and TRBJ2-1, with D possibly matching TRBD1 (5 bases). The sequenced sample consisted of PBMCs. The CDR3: CASSQPDSEQFF. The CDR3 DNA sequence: TGTGCCAGCAGCCAACCCGACAGCGAGCAGTTCTTC.